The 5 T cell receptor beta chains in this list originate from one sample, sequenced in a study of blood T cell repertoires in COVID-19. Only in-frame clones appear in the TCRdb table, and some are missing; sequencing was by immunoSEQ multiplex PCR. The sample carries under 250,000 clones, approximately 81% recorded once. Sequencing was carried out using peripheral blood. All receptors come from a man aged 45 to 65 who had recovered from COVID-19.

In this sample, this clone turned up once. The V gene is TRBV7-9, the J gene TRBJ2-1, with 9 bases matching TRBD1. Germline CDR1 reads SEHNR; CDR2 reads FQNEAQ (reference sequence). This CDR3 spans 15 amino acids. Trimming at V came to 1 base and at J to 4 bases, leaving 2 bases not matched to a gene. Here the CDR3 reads CASSLVGTGYNEQFF. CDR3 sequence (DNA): TGTGCCAGCAGCTTAGTAGGGACAGGGTACAATGAGCAGTTCTTC.

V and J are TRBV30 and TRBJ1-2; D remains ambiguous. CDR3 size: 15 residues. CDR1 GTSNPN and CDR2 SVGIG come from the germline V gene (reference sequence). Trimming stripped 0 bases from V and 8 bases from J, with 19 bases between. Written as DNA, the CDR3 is TGTGCCTGGAGTGTACCCGGCCGGGGAAGTCGCGGCTACACCTTC. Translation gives CAWSVPGRGSRGYTF.

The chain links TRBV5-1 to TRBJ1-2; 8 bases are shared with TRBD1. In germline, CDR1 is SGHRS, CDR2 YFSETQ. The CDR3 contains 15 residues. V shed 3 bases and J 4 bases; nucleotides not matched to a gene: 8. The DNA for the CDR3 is TGCGCCAGCAGCTCAACAGGGGGATCCTTCTATGGCTACACCTTC. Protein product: CASSSTGGSFYGYTF.

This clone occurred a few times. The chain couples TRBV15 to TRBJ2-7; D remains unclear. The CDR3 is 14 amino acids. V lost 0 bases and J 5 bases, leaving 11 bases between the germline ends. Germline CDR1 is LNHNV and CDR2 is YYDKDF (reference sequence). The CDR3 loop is CATSRDRVRNEQYF. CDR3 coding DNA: TGTGCCACCAGCAGAGATCGGGTGAGGAACGAGCAGTACTTC.

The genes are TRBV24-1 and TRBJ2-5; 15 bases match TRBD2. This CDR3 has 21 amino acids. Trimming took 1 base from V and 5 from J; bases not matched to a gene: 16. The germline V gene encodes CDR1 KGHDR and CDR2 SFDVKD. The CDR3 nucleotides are TGTGCCACCAGTGATTTACCCCGGACTAGCGGGAGGGATCCTTTCGGGGAGACCCAGTACTTC. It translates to CATSDLPRTSGRDPFGETQYF.